This TCR beta chain came from a study of cytomegalovirus exposure and HLA in healthy donors. General study results and limits: After further analysis at a later stage, roughly 16,000 TCR beta sequences were associated with HLA alleles at 0.05 false discovery rate. Presence/absence results assume similar sequencing depth per donor, which may not hold. TCR beta chains numbering about 160 were designated cytomegalovirus-associated.

The CDR3 runs to 15 residues. Germline V gives CDR1 MNHEY, CDR2 SVGAGI. V was cut by 2 bases and J by 8 bases, with 16 bases left in between. In the case of this clone: What it recognizes is unknown.

The donors, nominally healthy at sampling, likely had unrecorded immune exposures. A multiplex PCR was run with 60 Vbeta primers and 13 Jbeta primers. Sequencing used immunoSEQ multiplex PCR; TCRdb keeps in-frame clones, though not all of them. The table shows fewer than 180,000 clones, with 79% occurring only once. The chain couples TRBV6-5 to TRBJ2-1, with TRBD1 as a possible D gene (5 bases). This clonotype was obtained from a human donor in good health. The sequenced sample was PBMCs. The DNA of the CDR3 is TGTGCCAGCAGTTACAGCCGCCAGGGCTTTTATGAGCAGTTCTTC. It is translated as CASSYSRQGFYEQFF.